These T cell receptor beta chains were read from a single sample in a study of cytomegalovirus exposure and HLA in healthy donors. Clones were read by immunoSEQ multiplex PCR, and TCRdb kept only the in-frame ones, dropping some. The sample includes 130,000 or so clones, 7% to 9.5% of them seen just once. The specimen was PBMCs. These receptors all come from a woman aged 40 to 49 in good health and CMV-seropositive. CDR3s include the opening cysteine and the closing phenylalanine or tryptophan. Each record gives: V gene, D gene, clone size, CDR3 length, J gene, CDR3 protein, CDR3 DNA. The D gene is left open where the match is weak. Size values are once, few and many counts, or a class for expanded clones, and some rows have none.

TRBV5-6,TRBD1,few,16,TRBJ2-6,CAGASGTGVGANVLTF,TGTGCCGGAGCCTCCGGGACAGGGGTTGGGGCCAACGTCCTGACTTTC
TRBV5-1,.,.,15,TRBJ2-7,CASSLVGGGPYEQYF,TGCGCCAGCAGCTTGGTAGGAGGGGGCCCGTACGAGCAGTACTTC
TRBV6-5,.,few,14,TRBJ1-2,CASSLRQTNYGYTF,TGTGCCAGCAGTCTTCGACAGACAAACTATGGCTACACCTTC
TRBV9,TRBD2,.,14,TRBJ2-2,CASSFGGGGGELFF,TGTGCCAGCAGCTTCGGGGGGGGCGGCGGGGAGCTGTTTTTT
TRBV18,TRBD1,.,17,TRBJ2-2,CASSPPAGTGVPGELFF,TGTGCCAGCTCACCACCGGCCGGGACAGGGGTCCCCGGGGAGCTGTTTTTT
TRBV6-5,TRBD1,few,13,TRBJ1-2,CASSPTGGRGYTF,TGTGCCAGCAGCCCTACAGGGGGCCGTGGCTACACCTTC
TRBV30,.,.,15,TRBJ2-7,CAWSLNRVNNYEQYF,TGTGCCTGGAGTCTTAACAGGGTGAATAACTACGAGCAGTACTTC
TRBV5-6,TRBD2,.,16,TRBJ2-7,CASSLQTSGGSYEQYF,TGTGCCAGCAGCTTGCAGACTAGCGGGGGGTCCTACGAGCAGTACTTC
TRBV9,.,few,15,TRBJ1-1,CASSAGSLMNTEAFF,TGTGCCAGCAGCGCCGGGTCACTTATGAACACTGAAGCTTTCTTT
TRBV9,.,.,16,TRBJ1-3,CASSVGPGRSGNTIYF,TGTGCCAGCAGCGTAGGCCCAGGCCGCTCTGGAAACACCATATATTTT
TRBV10-3,.,.,12,TRBJ2-5,CAIREAGETQYF,TGTGCCATCAGGGAAGCGGGAGAGACCCAGTACTTC
TRBV5-1,.,few,15,TRBJ1-6,CASSLGAEGRTPLHF,TGCGCCAGCAGCTTGGGGGCGGAGGGCCGTACACCCCTCCACTTT
TRBV2,.,.,13,TRBJ2-3,CASNPQSTDTQYF,TGTGCCAGCAATCCGCAGAGCACAGATACGCAGTATTTT
TRBV6-6,.,few,13,TRBJ1-1,CASSYSTRTEAFF,TGTGCCAGCAGTTACTCGACTAGGACTGAAGCTTTCTTT
TRBV27,.,.,13,TRBJ1-1,CASRPFRVSEAFF,TGTGCCAGCAGACCTTTCAGGGTTTCTGAAGCTTTCTTT
TRBV30,TRBD2,.,14,TRBJ2-3,CAWDFGGGTDTQYF,TGTGCCTGGGATTTTGGGGGGGGCACAGATACGCAGTATTTT
TRBV5-1,TRBD1,few,15,TRBJ1-1,CASSTGQGGGTEAFF,TGCGCCAGCAGCACAGGACAGGGCGGGGGCACTGAAGCTTTCTTT
TRBV2,.,few,14,TRBJ2-2,CASNGVRGTGELFF,TGTGCCAGCAACGGGGTCCGAGGGACCGGGGAGCTGTTTTTT
TRBV28,.,.,15,TRBJ1-3,CATTYGRGSGNTIYF,TGTGCCACCACCTACGGCAGGGGATCTGGAAACACCATATATTTT
TRBV10-3,.,few,11,TRBJ2-7,CATADSYEQYF,TGTGCCACCGCCGACAGCTACGAGCAGTACTTC
TRBV28,TRBD2,.,15,TRBJ2-1,CASAMTSYSYNEQFF,TGTGCCAGCGCGATGACTAGCTACTCCTACAATGAGCAGTTCTTC
TRBV5-1,TRBD2,few,15,TRBJ2-3,CASSKSGGTTDTQYF,TGCGCCAGCAGCAAAAGCGGGGGGACCACAGATACGCAGTATTTT
TRBV30,.,.,12,TRBJ1-3,CAWSVLPYTIYF,TGTGCCTGGAGTGTACTTCCTTACACCATATATTTT
TRBV11-2,TRBD1,few,15,TRBJ2-7,CASSPRQGGAYEQYF,TGTGCCAGCAGCCCCCGACAGGGGGGGGCCTACGAGCAGTACTTC
TRBV6-4,.,.,11,TRBJ1-2,CASRTGYGYTF,TGTGCCAGCAGGACGGGCTATGGCTACACCTTC
TRBV15,TRBD1,few,13,TRBJ2-7,CATRGQGSYEQYF,TGTGCCACCAGAGGACAGGGATCCTACGAGCAGTACTTC